What follows are 2 T cell receptor beta chains derived from one specimen sequenced in a study of early T cells in non-severe SARS-CoV-2 infection (dated by TCRdb to the early 2020s). Library preparation was by 5' RACE. Sequencing relied on a NextSeq 500. Using fastp at Q25 and MiXCR, TCRdb reprocessed the public reads and kept productive beta chains. Every entry covers one CDR3 protein and lists the most common genes and DNA from its rows. The sample yields about 56,000 distinct CDR3 sequences; 10% to 13% were counted once. 6.5% of the sample comes from the top ten. The sample comprised whole blood. These receptors were obtained from an adult who was a healthcare worker with PCR-confirmed SARS-CoV-2 infection or an uninfected control (not recorded which).

This clonotype occurred many times. The rearrangement uses TRBV7-9 and TRBJ2-7, with a weak D call TRBD1 (6 bases). The V and J ends lost 1 base and 5 bases respectively, with 12 bases between them. This CDR3 has 14 amino acids. From germline, CDR1 is SEHNR and CDR2 FQNEAQ (reference sequence). For the CDR3, the DNA is TGTGCCAGCAGCTTAGACCGGGGACACAACGAGCAGTACTTC. Encoded protein: CASSLDRGHNEQYF.

This clonotype was counted at least ten times. This chain joins TRBV10-3 and TRBJ1-4, with unresolved D. Germline assignment: CDR1 ENHRY and CDR2 SYGVKD. The CDR3 spans 12 residues. V gave up 8 bases and J gave up 0 bases, with 4 bases separating them. The CDR3: CAIGPTNEKLFF. The CDR3 DNA is TGTGCCATCGGACCAACTAATGAAAAACTGTTTTTT.